The next 12 T cell receptor beta chains were all read from a single sample in a study of T cells in Graves' hyperthyroidism and ophthalmopathy. Template material for amplifying TCR beta CDR3 regions consisted of RNA transcripts. The HTBI primer set drove a first-round RT-PCR of the TCR CDR3. TCRdb redid the calling of the multiplex PCR reads with MiXCR, one entry per CDR3 protein. The repertoire has around 300,000 distinct CDR3 sequences, roughly 15% of them found once; the top ten carry 30% to 35%. The sample comprised blood. These receptor sequences come from a woman between 45 and 65 years old with Graves' hyperthyroidism that later progressed to Graves' ophthalmopathy.

V usage is TRBV9 and J usage is TRBJ2-3; 7 nucleotides line up with TRBD2. Germline V CDR1 and CDR2: SGDLS, YYNGEE. The CDR3 spans 15 residues. After removal of 2 bases from V and 4 bases from J, the junction contained 7 bases not matched to a gene. The CDR3: CASSVSGGSSDTQYF. The CDR3 DNA is TGTGCCAGCAGCGTTTCCGGCGGGAGCTCAGATACGCAGTATTTT.

This clonotype was recorded many times. The chain couples TRBV6-1 to TRBJ2-2; 9 nucleotides align to TRBD2. Germline CDR1 is MNHNS and CDR2 is SASEGT. The CDR3 extends over 16 amino acids. The V and J ends lost 8 bases and 7 bases, in that order; junction bases with no gene match: 14. CDR3 in DNA: TGTGCCAGCCTAAACTTAGCGGGAGCGGGTGGCGGGGAGCTGTTTTTT. Amino acids: CASLNLAGAGGGELFF.

The V gene is TRBV7-9, the J gene TRBJ1-4; no reliable D call. The germline V gene encodes CDR1 SEHNR and CDR2 FQNEAQ (reference sequence). Trimming left V 4 bases short and J 8 bases short, with 14 bases between. This CDR3 region has 14 residues. DNA for the CDR3: TGTGCCAGCAGCTCACAGACGGGAGAAGAAAAACTGTTTTTT. It yields the protein CASSSQTGEEKLFF.

This clonotype occurred a few times. The genes are TRBV4-2 and TRBJ2-1, with TRBD2 matching over 13 bases. In germline, CDR1 is LGHNA, CDR2 YNFKEQ. The CDR3 runs to 16 residues. Trimming removed 8 bases from V and 2 bases from J; junction bases left unmatched: 6. CDR3 residues: CASSQLAGGPYNEQFF. DNA of the CDR3: TGTGCCAGCTCCCAACTAGCGGGAGGGCCCTACAATGAGCAGTTCTTC.

Only a few counts were recorded for this clonotype. The rearrangement links TRBV6-1 to TRBJ2-6; D gene unclear. From germline, CDR1 is MNHNS and CDR2 SASEGT. The CDR3 spans 15 residues. Trimming shortened V by 5 bases and J by 4 bases, and 12 bases separated the two germline ends. For the CDR3, the DNA is TGTGCCAGCAGTCTAAGGGAAGCAGGGGCCAACGTCCTGACTTTC. Residues: CASSLREAGANVLTF.

The sample holds many counts of this clonotype. The chain joins TRBV11-2 to TRBJ2-7; D unresolved. This CDR3 spans 14 amino acids. Germline lookup yields CDR1 SGHAT and CDR2 FQNNGV. V was trimmed by 0 bases and J by 0 bases, leaving 6 bases between them. In DNA form, the CDR3 reads TGTGCCAGCAGCTTAGATCCCACCTCCTACGAGCAGTACTTC. Translated: CASSLDPTSYEQYF.

This clonotype was observed at least ten times. The J gene is TRBJ2-2, the V gene TRBV11-1; no clear D gene. The CDR3 is made up of 11 amino acids. Germline-derived CDR1 and CDR2 are SGHAT and FQDESV (reference sequence). V was cut by 8 bases and J by 1 base, with 2 bases left in between. The CDR3 here is CASENTGELFF. Here the CDR3 DNA reads TGTGCCAGCGAGAACACCGGGGAGCTGTTTTTT.

The chain joins TRBV2 to TRBJ2-2, with 8 nucleotides matching TRBD1. CDR3 size: 15 residues. V lost 5 bases, J lost 3 bases, and 5 bases stayed unmatched. Germline-derived CDR1 and CDR2 are SNHLY and FYNNEI. The CDR3 DNA follows: TGTGCCAGCAGTTTTCAGACAGGGGACACCGGGGAGCTGTTTTTT. Its translation: CASSFQTGDTGELFF.

This clonotype was counted many times. The CDR3 sequence: CASSNILWQLEAFF. As DNA, the CDR3 is TGTGCCAGCAGTAATATCCTCTGGCAGCTTGAAGCTTTCTTT. The gene calls are TRBV2 and TRBJ1-1; D gene uncertain. Between the trimmed V and J ends, which lost 5 bases and 7 bases, there was a span of 17 bases. The germline V gene encodes CDR1 SNHLY and CDR2 FYNNEI. CDR3 length equals 14 residues.

This clonotype was picked up many times. V is TRBV20-1 and J is TRBJ2-7; D call uncertain. CDR3 length equals 12 residues. V was pared by 3 bases and J by 2 bases, with 8 bases between. In germline, CDR1 is DFQATT, CDR2 SNEGSKA (reference sequence). The CDR3 loop reads CSASYRTYEQYF. The DNA for the CDR3 is TGCAGTGCTAGCTACAGAACCTACGAGCAGTACTTC.

This clonotype was recorded many times. This chain uses TRBV2 with TRBJ2-1; 8 positions match TRBD2. J lost 1 base, V lost 6 bases, and 5 bases had no gene match. Germline V CDR1 and CDR2: SNHLY, FYNNEI. This CDR3 has 15 amino acids. The CDR3 DNA is TGTGCCAGCAGGCCGGGACTAGGGTCCTACAATGAGCAGTTCTTC. Translating it yields CASRPGLGSYNEQFF. Drawing the rest from reference TRBV2 and TRBJ2-1, the complete variable domain is EPEVTQTPSHQVTQMGQEVILRCVPISNHLYFYWYRQILGQKVEFLVSFYNNEISEKSEIFDDQFSVERPDGSNFTLKIRSTKLEDSAMYFCASRPGLGSYNEQFFGPGTRLTVL.

This clonotype appeared a few times. This chain connects TRBV19 to TRBJ1-1, with D perhaps matching TRBD1 (6 bases). Germline-derived CDR1 and CDR2 are LNHDA and SQIVND (reference sequence). V was shortened by 7 bases and J by 3 bases, with 21 bases between the two germline ends. This CDR3 has 16 residues. This CDR3 is CASNPWGQGMDTEAFF. DNA of the CDR3: TGTGCCAGTAATCCTTGGGGGCAAGGGATGGACACTGAAGCTTTCTTT.